What follows is one T cell receptor (beta chain) and its context. The data stem from a study of blood T cell repertoires in COVID-19. This table comes from immunoSEQ multiplex PCR, and its TCRdb copy is limited to in-frame clones, with some not included. The sample gives 250,000 or so clones, about nine tenths of which show up once; about 1.7% is in the top ten. V was pared by 3 bases and J by 4 bases, with 9 bases between. The CDR3 contains 13 residues. The specimen was PBMCs or T cells enriched from blood (not recorded which). The TCR comes from a man aged 40-49 years who had recovered from COVID-19. The chain couples TRBV12-3 or TRBV12-4 to TRBJ1-1; D might be TRBD1 (5 bases). As DNA, the CDR3 is TGTGCCAGCAGTTTTTTGGGGGGCACTGAAGCTTTCTTT. Protein: CASSFLGGTEAFF.